The clone carrying this T cell receptor (beta chain) was counted once. No antigen is known for it. This CDR3 has 15 amino acids. Looked up from germline, CDR1 is SGHRS and CDR2 is YFSETQ. Trimming stripped 2 bases from V and 5 bases from J, with 14 bases between. This sample is part of a study of cytomegalovirus exposure and HLA in healthy donors. Study-wide context: Of over 300 genotyped donors, more than 70% clustered with self-reported Caucasian donors.

Primers for the PCR totalled 60 Vbeta and 13 Jbeta. Sequencing was performed with immunoSEQ multiplex PCR; in TCRdb, only in-frame clones are kept and a portion is missing. The sample consists of some 100,000 clones, 76% of them appearing once. Study-level findings and limits: The investigators catalogued some 160 TCR beta chains as cytomegalovirus-associated.

The receptor was derived from a woman between 45 and 65 years old in good health and CMV-seropositive. The chain links TRBV5-1 to TRBJ2-1; TRBD1 might be the D (6 bases). Sequencing was carried out using PBMCs. The CDR3 DNA is TGCGCCAGCAGCTTCCAGGGTACAGGGCACAATGAGCAGTTCTTC. It yields the protein CASSFQGTGHNEQFF. Using reference TRBV5-1 and TRBJ2-1 for the parts outside the CDR3, the full variable domain is KAGVTQTPRYLIKTRGQQVTLSCSPISGHRSVSWYQQTPGQGLQFLFEYFSETQRNKGNFPGRFSGRQFSNSRSEMNVSTLELGDSALYLCASSFQGTGHNEQFFGPGTRLTVL.